The 19 T cell receptor beta chains given below trace back to one sample, sequenced in a study of STAT5B mutations in CD4+ large granular lymphocyte leukemia. Here immunoSEQ multiplex PCR was the method, and the copy in TCRdb shows in-frame clones only, minus some. This sample yields 20,000 to 25,000 clones, of which around 75% are seen a single time; roughly 3.9% belongs to the top ten. Specimen: CD4+ T cells from blood buffy coats. Source of these receptors: a human donor in good health.

This chain links TRBV2 with TRBJ2-5; D might be TRBD2 (6 bases). Trimming shortened V by 0 bases and J by 4 bases, and 15 bases separated the two germline ends. This CDR3 is 16 amino acids long. Germline V gene data show CDR1 as SNHLY and CDR2 as FYNNEI. The CDR3: CASSEAETRFGETQYF. The CDR3 nucleotides are TGTGCCAGCAGTGAAGCGGAGACTAGGTTCGGAGAGACCCAGTACTTC. Complete variable domain (other parts from reference TRBV2 and TRBJ2-5): EPEVTQTPSHQVTQMGQEVILRCVPISNHLYFYWYRQILGQKVEFLVSFYNNEISEKSEIFDDQFSVERPDGSNFTLKIRSTKLEDSAMYFCASSEAETRFGETQYFGPGTRLLVL.

This chain uses TRBV6-6 with TRBJ1-3, with D unclear. Germline-derived CDR1 and CDR2 are MNHNY and SVGAGI (reference sequence). This CDR3 has 13 amino acids. With 7 bases removed from V and 2 bases from J, the gap between germline ends came to 9 bases. CDR3 amino acids: CASKRDAGNTIYF. CDR3 nucleotides: TGTGCCAGCAAAAGGGATGCTGGAAACACCATATATTTT.

CDR3 loop: CASTSLAGGTNEQFF. The CDR3 DNA follows: TGTGCCAGTACCTCTCTAGCGGGAGGTACCAATGAGCAGTTCTTC. The rearrangement uses TRBV19 and TRBJ2-1, with 11 bases that match TRBD2. Germline-derived CDR1 and CDR2 are LNHDA and SQIVND (reference sequence). V shed 7 bases, J shed 6 bases, and the junction held 8 bases outside the gene matches. This CDR3 comprises 15 residues.

The chain couples TRBV6-1 to TRBJ2-4; D is perhaps TRBD1 or TRBD2 (6 bases each). Per the germline V gene, CDR1 is MNHNS and CDR2 is SASEGT. V was shortened by 4 bases and J by 9 bases, with 13 bases between the two germline ends. The CDR3 length is 13 residues. CDR3 in DNA: TGTGCCAGCAGTGGGGGGGCCGTGGGCATTCAGTACTTC. Residues: CASSGGAVGIQYF.

The chain couples TRBV7-6 to TRBJ2-5; D not resolved. CDR1 is SGHVS, CDR2 FNYEAQ, per germline. This CDR3 contains 14 residues. Trimming removed 5 bases at V and 0 bases at J, with 10 bases between. The chain's CDR3 is CASSRISYQETQYF. CDR3 coding DNA: TGTGCCAGCAGCCGAATTAGTTACCAAGAGACCCAGTACTTC.

This clone has just one count. The chain uses TRBV7-9 and TRBJ1-6; no clear D. The CDR3 covers 15 residues. V lost 5 bases to trimming and J lost 7 bases, with 15 bases between them. Germline-derived CDR1 and CDR2 are SEHNR and FQNEAQ (reference sequence). The CDR3 sequence is CASSATLRENSPLHF. In DNA, the CDR3 is TGTGCCAGCAGCGCGACGCTTCGGGAAAATTCACCCCTCCACTTT.

In this sample, this clone turned up a few times. The V and J genes are TRBV19 and TRBJ1-2; 9 bases map to TRBD1. Germline CDR1 and CDR2: LNHDA and SQIVND (reference sequence). J was trimmed by 6 bases and V by 8 bases; bases with no gene match: 7. The CDR3 covers 13 residues. DNA of the CDR3: TGTGCCAGTCGGGACAGGGAGTATCATGGCTACACCTTC. This codes for CASRDREYHGYTF.

The chain recombines TRBV5-6 with TRBJ1-1, with no clear D. CDR3 size: 13 residues. V gave up 1 base and J gave up 2 bases, with 6 bases separating them. Germline V gene data show CDR1 as SGHDT and CDR2 as YYEEEE. CDR3 coding DNA: TGTGCCAGCAGCTTGCAACTAAACACTGAAGCTTTCTTT. It translates to CASSLQLNTEAFF.

The chain uses TRBV11-1 and TRBJ1-4; no reliable D call. V lost 3 bases to trimming and J lost 0 bases, with 8 bases between them. Germline values: CDR1 SGHAT, CDR2 FQDESV (reference sequence). CDR3 length: 15 amino acids. The CDR3 loop reads CASSFPSTTNEKLFF. In DNA form, the CDR3 reads TGTGCCAGCAGCTTCCCCAGTACAACTAATGAAAAACTGTTTTTT.

This chain links TRBV11-3 with TRBJ2-5; no clear D gene. The germline CDR1 and CDR2 sequences are SGHNT and YENEEA. Trimming took off 6 bases at V and 4 bases at J, with 21 bases between the two ends. The CDR3 covers 16 residues. The DNA for the CDR3 is TGTGCCAGCAGTCTCCGTCGTCAGGAGATGAGAGAGACCCAGTACTTC. Protein product: CASSLRRQEMRETQYF.

This clone came up a few times. The gene calls are TRBV11-3 and TRBJ2-5; 8 bases fit TRBD2. The CDR3 is 15 residues long. Trimming removed 1 base from V and 2 bases from J; junction bases left unmatched: 3. Germline CDR1 reads SGHNT; CDR2 reads YENEEA. CDR3 residues: CASSLVAGQQETQYF. The CDR3 coding sequence is TGTGCCAGCAGCTTAGTAGCGGGACAACAAGAGACCCAGTACTTC.

This rearrangement joins TRBV27 to TRBJ1-1; D is undetermined. CDR3 length equals 12 residues. V dropped 4 bases and J dropped 4 bases, with 7 bases sitting between them. Germline assignment: CDR1 MNHEY and CDR2 SMNVEV (reference sequence). The CDR3 sequence: CASSSVGTEAFF. The CDR3 DNA sequence: TGTGCCAGCAGTTCCGTTGGCACTGAAGCTTTCTTT.

The chain has TRBV6-5 and TRBJ2-7, with TRBD2 matching over 8 bases. V was clipped by 6 bases and J by 2 bases; unmatched bases: 9. CDR3 size: 15 residues. The germline gives CDR1 MNHEY, CDR2 SVGAGI. CDR3: CASRDPSGRPYEQYF. As DNA, the CDR3 is TGTGCCAGCAGGGATCCGAGCGGGAGACCCTACGAGCAGTACTTC.

V is TRBV2 and J is TRBJ1-2; TRBD1 matches at 10 bases. Per the germline V gene, CDR1 is SNHLY and CDR2 is FYNNEI. The CDR3 has 14 amino acids. V lost 8 bases and J lost 3; bases outside the gene matches: 6. The CDR3 spells CASSLTGGDYGYTF. The CDR3, as DNA: TGTGCCAGCTCCTTGACAGGGGGCGACTATGGCTACACCTTC.

V gene TRBV6-1 combines with J gene TRBJ1-1; D is unclear. The V and J ends lost 4 bases and 3 bases respectively, with 6 bases between them. The CDR3 is made up of 12 amino acids. In germline, CDR1 is MNHNS, CDR2 SASEGT. The CDR3 protein is CASSGVYTEAFF. The CDR3 DNA reads TGTGCCAGCAGTGGGGTGTACACTGAAGCTTTCTTT.

This clone appeared a few times. This rearrangement joins TRBV28 to TRBJ1-2; D is possibly TRBD1 (6 bases). The CDR3 sequence is 14 residues long. Germline-derived CDR1 and CDR2 are MDHEN and SYDVKM. Trimming shortened V by 6 bases and J by 4 bases, and 15 bases separated the two germline ends. In DNA, the CDR3 is TGTGCCAGCAGCGAGGGGGTCCCTCCCTATGGCTACACCTTC. Protein sequence: CASSEGVPPYGYTF.

The chain links TRBV6-1 to TRBJ2-7, with D tentatively TRBD2 (5 bases). From germline, CDR1 is MNHNS and CDR2 SASEGT. The CDR3 has 15 amino acids. Trimming left V 6 bases short and J 4 bases short, with 19 bases between. CDR3 sequence reads: CASRDGNGVWYEQYF. In DNA, the CDR3 is TGTGCCAGCAGGGACGGGAATGGGGTCTGGTACGAGCAGTACTTC.

The V and J genes are TRBV10-2 and TRBJ2-2; maybe TRBD1 (6 bases). Germline CDR1 and CDR2: WSHSY and SAAADI. V was shortened by 3 bases and J by 1 base, with 9 bases between the two germline ends. The CDR3 sequence is 15 residues long. In DNA, the CDR3 is TGCGCCAGCAGTGATTGGACAGTGAACACCGGGGAGCTGTTTTTT. It yields the protein CASSDWTVNTGELFF.

This clone has just a few counts. The chain carries TRBV2 and TRBJ1-2, with a weak D call TRBD1 (6 bases). Germline lookup yields CDR1 SNHLY and CDR2 FYNNEI. V lost 4 bases and J lost 7, with 13 bases in between. This CDR3 contains 13 residues. This CDR3 is CASSVDSSGGYTF. The CDR3 DNA follows: TGTGCCAGCAGTGTGGACAGTAGTGGTGGCTACACCTTC. The variable domain in full, with the rest retrieved from reference TRBV2 and TRBJ1-2, is EPEVTQTPSHQVTQMGQEVILRCVPISNHLYFYWYRQILGQKVEFLVSFYNNEISEKSEIFDDQFSVERPDGSNFTLKIRSTKLEDSAMYFCASSVDSSGGYTFGSGTRLTVV.